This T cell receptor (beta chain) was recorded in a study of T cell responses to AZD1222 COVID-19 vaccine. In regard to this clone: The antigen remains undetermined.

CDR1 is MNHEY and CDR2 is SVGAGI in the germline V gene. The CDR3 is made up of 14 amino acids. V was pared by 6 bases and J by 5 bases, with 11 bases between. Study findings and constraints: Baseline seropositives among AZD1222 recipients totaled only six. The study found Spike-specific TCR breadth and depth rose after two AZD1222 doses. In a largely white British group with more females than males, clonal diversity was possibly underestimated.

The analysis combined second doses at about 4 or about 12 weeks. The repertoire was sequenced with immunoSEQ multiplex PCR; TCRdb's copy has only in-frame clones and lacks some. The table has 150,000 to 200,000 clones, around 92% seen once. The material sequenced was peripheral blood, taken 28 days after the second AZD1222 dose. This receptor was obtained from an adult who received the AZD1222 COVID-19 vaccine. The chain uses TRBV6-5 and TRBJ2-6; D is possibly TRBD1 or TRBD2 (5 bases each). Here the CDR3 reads CASRDEGRANVLTF. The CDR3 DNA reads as TGTGCCAGCAGGGACGAGGGGAGGGCCAACGTCCTGACTTTC.